Below, one T cell receptor beta chain is given with its context. Its antigen is undetermined. This sample was taken from a study of cytomegalovirus exposure and HLA in healthy donors. Study findings and constraints: Several V segments, TRBV6-2 and TRBV6-3 among them, could not be told apart and were dropped. An assumption of roughly uniform sequencing depth across donors underlay the presence/absence analyses.

Germline V CDR1 and CDR2: MDHEN, SYDVKM. V was pared by 3 bases and J by 7 bases, with 12 bases between. CDR3 length: 14 residues. PCR used 60 Vbeta primers and 13 Jbeta primers. The assay was immunoSEQ multiplex PCR, and TCRdb's table has in-frame clones only and misses some. The listing contains tens of thousands of clones. The sequenced material came from PBMCs. This clonotype was sampled from a woman in her twenties or thirties in good health and CMV-seropositive. The chain links TRBV28 to TRBJ1-4; D remains unclear. The CDR3, as DNA: TGTGCCAGCAGTTTGGCCGGGAATGGTGAAAAACTGTTTTTT. Translation: CASSLAGNGEKLFF. Filled out from reference TRBV28 and TRBJ1-4, the complete variable domain reads DVKVTQSSRYLVKRTGEKVFLECVQDMDHENMFWYRQDPGLGLRLIYFSYDVKMKEKGDIPEGYSVSREKKERFSLILESASTNQTSMYLCASSLAGNGEKLFFGSGTQLSVL.